This T cell receptor (beta chain) was profiled in a study of T cells in Graves' hyperthyroidism and ophthalmopathy. The V gene lost 6 bases and the J gene lost 5 bases, with 10 bases spanning the gap. The CDR3 spans 13 residues. This clonotype has a count of ten or more. Its specificity is unknown. Researchers amplified the TCR beta CDR3 regions from RNA transcripts. The primer set for the first-round RT-PCR of the TCR CDR3 was HTBI. TCRdb redid the calling of the multiplex PCR reads with MiXCR, one entry per CDR3 protein. This sample carries under 350,000 distinct CDR3 sequences, about 14% of them seen once, and the ten largest clones take 7% to 8.5%. Not enrolled were patients with uncontrolled infection, other autoimmune disease, pregnancy or lactation. The study's findings and limits: Ophthalmopathy got predicted by the model a median 6.5 months before its onset.

The chain joins TRBV12-3 or TRBV12-4 to TRBJ2-2; D remains unclear. Sequenced material: blood. This sequence originates from a woman aged 25 to 45 with Graves' hyperthyroidism that later progressed to Graves' ophthalmopathy. CDR3 coding DNA: TGTGCCAGCAGCCCACGGTTGACCGGGGAGCTGTTTTTT. Protein sequence: CASSPRLTGELFF.